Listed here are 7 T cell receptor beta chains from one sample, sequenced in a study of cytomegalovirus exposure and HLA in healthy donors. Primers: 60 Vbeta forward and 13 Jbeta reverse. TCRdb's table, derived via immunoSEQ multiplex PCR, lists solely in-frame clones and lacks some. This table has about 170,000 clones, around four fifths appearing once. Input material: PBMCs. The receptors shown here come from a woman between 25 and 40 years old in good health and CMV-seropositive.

This chain's CDR3 is CASSIPGTSGTYEQYF. CDR3 nucleotide sequence: TGTGCCAGTAGTATCCCAGGGACTAGCGGAACCTACGAGCAGTACTTC. The rearrangement links TRBV19 to TRBJ2-7; 11 bases match TRBD2. Germline loops: CDR1 LNHDA, CDR2 SQIVND (reference sequence). The CDR3 runs 16 residues. Unmatched junction bases numbered 6, after V lost 3 bases and J lost 2 bases.

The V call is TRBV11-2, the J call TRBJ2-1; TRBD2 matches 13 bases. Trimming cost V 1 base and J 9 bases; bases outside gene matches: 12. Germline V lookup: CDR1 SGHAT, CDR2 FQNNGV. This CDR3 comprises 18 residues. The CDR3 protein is CASSLVMPGLAGASEQFF. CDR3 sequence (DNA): TGTGCCAGCAGCTTAGTTATGCCAGGACTAGCGGGAGCGAGTGAGCAGTTCTTC.

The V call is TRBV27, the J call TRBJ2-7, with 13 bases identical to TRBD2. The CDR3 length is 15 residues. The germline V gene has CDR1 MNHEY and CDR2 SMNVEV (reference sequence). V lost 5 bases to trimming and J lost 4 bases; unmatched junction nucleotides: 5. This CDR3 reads CASSPWTSGGYEQYF. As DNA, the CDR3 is TGTGCCAGCAGTCCCTGGACTAGCGGGGGTTACGAGCAGTACTTC.

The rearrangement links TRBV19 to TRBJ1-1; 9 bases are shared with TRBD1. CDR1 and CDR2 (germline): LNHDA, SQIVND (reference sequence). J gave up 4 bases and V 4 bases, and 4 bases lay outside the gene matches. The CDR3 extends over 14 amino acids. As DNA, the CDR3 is TGTGCCAGTAGTACGACAGGGGGTGTCACTGAAGCTTTCTTT. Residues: CASSTTGGVTEAFF.

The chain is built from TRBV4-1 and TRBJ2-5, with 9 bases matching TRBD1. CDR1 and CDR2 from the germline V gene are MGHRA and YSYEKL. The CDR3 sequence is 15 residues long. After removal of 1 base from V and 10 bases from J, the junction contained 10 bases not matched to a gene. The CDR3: CASSQVGDRVTGQYF. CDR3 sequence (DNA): TGCGCCAGCAGCCAAGTTGGGGACAGGGTGACGGGCCAGTACTTC.

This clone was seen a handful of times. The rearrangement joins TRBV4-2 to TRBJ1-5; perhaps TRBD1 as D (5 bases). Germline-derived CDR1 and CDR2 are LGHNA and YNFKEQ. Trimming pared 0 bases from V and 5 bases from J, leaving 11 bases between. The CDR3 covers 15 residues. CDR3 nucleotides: TGTGCCAGCAGCCAAGAAAGGGGTATTGATCAGCCCCAGCATTTT. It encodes CASSQERGIDQPQHF.

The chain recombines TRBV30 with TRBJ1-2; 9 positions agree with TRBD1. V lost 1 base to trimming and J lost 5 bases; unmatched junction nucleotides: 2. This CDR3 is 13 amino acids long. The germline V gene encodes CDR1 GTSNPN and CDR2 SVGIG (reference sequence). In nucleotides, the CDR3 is TGTGCCTGGAGTGCGGACAGGGGATATGGCTACACCTTC. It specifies CAWSADRGYGYTF.